The rows below give T cell receptor beta chains drawn from one sample of a study of OX40 agonist ivuxolimab in advanced cancers. TCRdb's table, derived via immunoSEQ multiplex PCR, lists solely in-frame clones and lacks some. The data hold about 47,000 clones, with roughly 82% observed a single time. The sample was CD4+ or CD8+ T cells sorted from blood, taken in a trial of the OX40 agonist ivuxolimab. The receptors were sampled from an adult with an advanced solid tumor such as melanoma, head and neck, liver or kidney cancer. The CDR3 runs from the conserved cysteine through the conserved F or W. D genes are given only for firm matches. Clone size is not always given. Where it is, it says once, few, many or a class for expanded clones.

j_call | clone_size | d_call | v_call | cdr3_aa | cdr3_nt
TRBJ2-1 | . | TRBD1 | TRBV5-6 | CASWGQGASYNEQFF | TGTGCCAGTTGGGGACAGGGGGCTTCCTACAATGAGCAGTTCTTC
TRBJ1-1 | . | TRBD1 | TRBV6-1 | CASSESRGGVYTEAFF | TGTGCCAGCAGTGAATCCAGGGGGGGCGTTTACACTGAAGCTTTCTTT
TRBJ1-2 | few | TRBD1 | TRBV6-5 | CASSNRDSEHYGYTF | TGTGCCAGCAGTAACCGGGACAGTGAGCACTATGGCTACACCTTC
TRBJ1-6 | . | . | TRBV25-1 | CASRLPHGPNSPLHF | TGTGCCAGCAGACTCCCCCATGGTCCGAATTCACCCCTCCACTTT
TRBJ2-3 | . | . | TRBV5-6 | CASSFPHTDTQYF | TGTGCCAGCAGCTTCCCACACACAGATACGCAGTATTTT
TRBJ2-4 | . | . | TRBV21-1 | CASSRQGSKNIQYF | TGTGCCAGCAGCAGACAGGGTTCCAAAAACATTCAGTACTTC
TRBJ1-5 | few | . | TRBV19 | CASSRKGTRESNQPQHF | TGTGCCAGTAGTAGGAAGGGCACTAGGGAGAGCAATCAGCCCCAGCATTTT
TRBJ1-1 | . | . | TRBV6-1 | CASSGGDGWMNTEAFF | TGTGCCAGCAGTGGGGGGGACGGGTGGATGAACACTGAAGCTTTCTTT
TRBJ1-3 | once | TRBD1 | TRBV7-9 | CASSQTGGSGNTIYF | TGTGCCAGCAGCCAAACAGGGGGCTCTGGAAACACCATATATTTT
TRBJ2-7 | . | TRBD2 | TRBV5-4 | CASSKPGTSGSIEQYF | TGTGCCAGCAGCAAACCCGGGACTAGCGGGAGTATCGAGCAGTACTTC
TRBJ2-1 | . | TRBD2 | TRBV5-1 | CASSLAGGTDEQFF | TGCGCCAGCAGCTTGGCGGGAGGTACGGATGAGCAGTTCTTC
TRBJ2-7 | . | . | TRBV11-2 | CASSLLAEQYF | TGTGCCAGCAGCTTATTAGCCGAGCAGTACTTC
TRBJ2-3 | . | TRBD2 | TRBV5-1 | CASSLGTSGTDTQYF | TGCGCCAGCAGCCTCGGGACTAGCGGAACAGATACGCAGTATTTT
TRBJ2-7 | few | TRBD1 | TRBV11-3 | CASSPRQGYEQYF | TGTGCCAGCAGCCCGAGACAGGGGTACGAGCAGTACTTC
TRBJ2-6 | . | . | TRBV5-6 | CASSLEDPPGANVLTF | TGTGCCAGCAGCTTGGAGGACCCCCCAGGGGCCAACGTCCTGACTTTC
TRBJ1-2 | . | . | TRBV11-2 | CASSLSGTYGYTF | TGTGCCAGCAGCTTATCGGGGACCTATGGCTACACCTTC